One sample yielded the 5 T cell receptor beta chains listed below, sequenced in a study of CD4 T cells in relation to SARS-CoV-2 and coronaviruses. Which antigens these TCRs recognize remains unknown. CD4+ T cells from unexposed donors were obtained before the COVID-19 pandemic (2011-2018). After approximately ten days of culture, CD4+ T cells were isolated. Data came from immunoSEQ multiplex PCR; TCRdb stores just in-frame clones and leaves some out. This table has tens of thousands of clones, about 73% appearing once. The sample comprised CD4+ T cells from PBMCs, cultured in vitro. Receptor source: a human donor in good health.

This chain connects TRBV2 to TRBJ1-5; TRBD1 aligns across 7 bases. CDR1 and CDR2 from the germline V gene are SNHLY and FYNNEI. The CDR3 loop spans 15 amino acids. V trimming: 5 bases; J trimming: 6 bases; junction bases outside the gene matches: 10. Written as DNA, the CDR3 is TGTGCCAGCAGTTGGGCAGGGGGTTTGGGTCAGCCCCAGCATTTT. Protein: CASSWAGGLGQPQHF.

The genes are TRBV12-3 or TRBV12-4 and TRBJ1-1; D not resolved. V dropped 6 bases and J dropped 5 bases, with 10 bases sitting between them. The CDR3 totals 12 residues. CDR3 region: CASSLTTTEAFF. DNA for the CDR3: TGTGCCAGCAGCCTTACTACGACTGAAGCTTTCTTT.

In nucleotides, the CDR3 is TGTGCCAGCAGCTTTGCGGGAGGGATCAACGAGCAGTACTTC. Translated: CASSFAGGINEQYF. V is TRBV7-2 and J is TRBJ2-7, with 9 positions matching TRBD2. The CDR3 totals 14 residues. Germline V gives CDR1 SGHTA, CDR2 FQGNSA. The ends lost 3 bases at V and 5 bases at J; junction bases unmatched: 5. The entire variable domain, with the rest obtained from reference TRBV7-2 and TRBJ2-7, is as follows: GAGVSQSPSNKVTEKGKDVELRCDPISGHTALYWYRQSLGQGLEFLIYFQGNSAPDKSGLPSDRFSAERTGGSVSTLTIQRTQQEDSAVYLCASSFAGGINEQYFGPGTRLTVT.

The chain employs TRBV6-6 and TRBJ2-2, with D hard to call. The CDR3 extends over 13 amino acids. Trimming removed 6 bases at V and 4 bases at J, with 9 bases between. CDR1 is MNHNY, CDR2 SVGAGI, per germline (reference sequence). This CDR3 reads CASSPRVTGELFF. In DNA, the CDR3 is TGTGCCAGCAGCCCCCGGGTCACCGGGGAGCTGTTTTTT.

The V and J genes are TRBV11-2 and TRBJ2-1, with D possibly TRBD1 on 6 matching bases. CDR1 and CDR2 from the germline V gene are SGHAT and FQNNGV. Trimming pared 3 bases from V and 5 bases from J, leaving 14 bases between. CDR3 length equals 15 residues. CDR3: CASSFNRVGDNEQFF. CDR3 DNA: TGTGCCAGCAGCTTTAACAGGGTGGGAGACAATGAGCAGTTCTTC.